The T cell receptor (beta chain) under discussion was sequenced for a study of TIL therapy for anti-PD-1-resistant metastatic lung cancer. Across the whole study: Tumors were harvested before any PD-1/PD-L1 blockade. Most patients had lung adenocarcinoma; a handful of tumors were EGFR-mutant, two ALK-rearranged; half smoked currently or formerly.

The CDR3 contains 14 residues. The germline V gene has CDR1 WNHNN and CDR2 SYGVQD (reference sequence). V lost 6 bases to trimming and J lost 1 base; unmatched junction nucleotides: 4. The libraries were made with immunoSEQ v3. Each library reached some 2 million read pairs, or 5-6 million at deep level. Assay: immunoSEQ multiplex PCR; the TCRdb copy retains only in-frame clones and omits some. Among around 16,000 clones listed, under 80% were seen once. Time point of the sample: pre-treatment sample, taken before nivolumab and TIL therapy. A note on this clone: Other DNA variants within this sample encode the same CDR3.

The starting material was blood, obtained at baseline. The chain uses TRBV10-1 and TRBJ2-3, with TRBD2 identical over 7 bases. The clonotype was recovered from a person aged 30 to 80 with non-small cell lung cancer. CDR3 in amino acids: CASSESGGTDTQYF. CDR3 DNA: TGCGCCAGCAGCGAGAGCGGGGGCACAGATACGCAGTATTTT.